This T cell receptor (beta chain) was identified during a study of T-cell reconstitution after alpha-beta-depleted transplantation in children. This CDR3 contains 14 residues. Germline V gene sequence: CDR1 LGHDT, CDR2 YNNKEL (reference sequence). Between the trimmed V and J ends, which lost 1 base and 5 bases, there was a span of 11 bases. Unique molecular identifiers were incorporated during preparation of the TCRbeta library. TCRdb analysed the PCR reads with MiXCR anew, one entry per CDR3 protein. The table records roughly 400,000 distinct CDR3 sequences, roughly 22% of them present only once. The specimen comprised PBMCs from the stem cell graft donor, sampled from the stem cell graft. The TCR originated in a human donor who donated a stem cell graft to a child with acute myeloid leukemia. The chain couples TRBV3-1 to TRBJ1-1; no clear D. CDR3 region: CASSQGRSGTEAFF. Written as DNA, the CDR3 is TGTGCCAGCAGCCAAGGCAGGTCGGGGACTGAAGCTTTCTTT.